These T cell receptor beta chains were read from a single sample in a study of post-analysis software for immune sequencing data. One entry per CDR3 protein, called by TCRdb with MiXCR from the PCR reads. This sample has approximately 440,000 distinct CDR3 sequences; nearly 45% occur once, and the top ten carry roughly 12%. The sequenced material came from blood. The receptor source for this set is a girl aged 10-17 years with multiple sclerosis. CDR3s include the opening cysteine and the closing phenylalanine or tryptophan. D genes are given only for firm matches. Clone size is stated in some rows and not others, as once, few, many or a class when expanded.

>TRBV6-5|TRBJ1-4|.|.
CASSYSPPEGWGEEKLFF
TGTGCCAGCAGTTACTCCCCCCCGGAGGGCTGGGGTGAGGAAAAACTGTTTTTT
>TRBV11-2|TRBJ2-1|few|TRBD1
CASSPRDSPDYNEQFF
TGTGCCAGCAGCCCTCGGGACAGCCCCGACTACAATGAGCAGTTCTTC
>TRBV7-2|TRBJ2-1|few|TRBD2
CASSLDLAGGEQFF
TGTGCCAGCAGCTTAGATCTAGCGGGAGGTGAGCAGTTCTTC
>TRBV7-9|TRBJ2-5|few|.
CASSVRQVPQETQYF
TGTGCCAGCAGCGTAAGACAGGTACCTCAAGAGACCCAGTACTTC
>TRBV3-1|TRBJ2-3|.|.
CASGGSTQYF
TGTGCCAGCGGGGGGAGTACGCAGTATTTT
>TRBV4-1|TRBJ2-1|.|.
CASSQEKTYNEQFF
TGCGCCAGCAGCCAAGAGAAAACTTACAATGAGCAGTTCTTC
>TRBV5-1|TRBJ2-5|.|.
CASSLEVTQYF
TGCGCCAGCAGCTTGGAGGTGACCCAGTACTTC
>TRBV20-1|TRBJ2-5|few|TRBD2
CSAKFSGGVQTQYF
TGCAGTGCTAAGTTCTCGGGAGGGGTGCAGACCCAGTACTTC
>TRBV30|TRBJ2-1|.|.
CAWTPGQFSYNEQFF
TGTGCCTGGACTCCCGGACAGTTCTCCTACAATGAGCAGTTCTTC
>TRBV6-1|TRBJ1-1|.|.
CASTESQNTEAFF
TGTGCCAGCACGGAAAGCCAGAACACTGAAGCTTTCTTT
>TRBV20-1|TRBJ1-2|few|.
CSVRDTGRRDGYTF
TGCAGTGTTAGAGACACGGGCCGGAGGGATGGCTACACCTTC
>TRBV11-1|TRBJ1-4|.|.
CASSPQPGQDLFF
TGTGCCAGCAGCCCCCAGCCGGGACAAGACCTGTTTTTT
>TRBV27|TRBJ1-1|few|TRBD1
CASSLDRVDTEAFF
TGTGCCAGCAGTTTAGACAGGGTGGACACTGAAGCTTTCTTT
>TRBV6-6|TRBJ1-2|once|.
CASRGLFTNYGYTF
TGTGCCAGCAGGGGCCTTTTCACTAACTATGGCTACACCTTC
>TRBV10-1|TRBJ2-1|few|TRBD2
CASSSGLGIYNEQFF
TGCGCCAGCAGTTCGGGACTAGGGATCTACAATGAGCAGTTCTTC
>TRBV7-6|TRBJ2-1|.|.
CASSFSTYNEQFF
TGTGCCAGCAGCTTTTCGACCTACAATGAGCAGTTCTTC
>TRBV11-3|TRBJ2-3|.|TRBD1
CASSTPRTGVRADTQYF
TGTGCCAGCAGCACCCCCAGGACAGGGGTCAGAGCAGATACGCAGTATTTT
>TRBV27|TRBJ2-1|few|.
CASSFDGFGGEQFF
TGTGCCAGCAGTTTTGACGGGTTCGGGGGTGAGCAGTTCTTC
>TRBV18|TRBJ2-7|few|TRBD1
CASSPGQGDYEQYF
TGTGCCAGCTCACCGGGACAGGGAGACTACGAGCAGTACTTC
>TRBV27|TRBJ2-7|.|.
CASSLRATSPYEQYF
TGTGCCAGCAGTTTAAGGGCAACAAGCCCCTACGAGCAGTACTTC
>TRBV27|TRBJ2-1|.|TRBD2
CASSLSGRDWNEQFF
TGTGCCAGCAGTTTAAGTGGGAGGGATTGGAATGAGCAGTTCTTC
>TRBV28|TRBJ2-3|.|.
CASSLSRVGDTQYF
TGTGCCAGCAGTTTAAGCAGGGTTGGAGATACGCAGTATTTT
>TRBV19|TRBJ2-1|.|.
CASSRRTEYNEQFF
TGTGCCAGTAGTAGAAGGACGGAGTACAATGAGCAGTTCTTC
>TRBV4-2|TRBJ2-7|.|.
CASSQDLAGGVYEQYF
TGTGCCAGCAGCCAAGACCTAGCCGGTGGAGTCTACGAGCAGTACTTC
>TRBV20-1|TRBJ1-1|.|.
CSARRNTEAFF
TGCAGTGCTAGACGGAACACTGAAGCTTTCTTT
>TRBV7-9|TRBJ2-7|.|TRBD2
CASSLGLAGESYEQYF
TGTGCCAGCAGCTTAGGACTAGCGGGAGAATCCTACGAGCAGTACTTC
>TRBV28|TRBJ1-4|once|.
CATASPNFNEKLFF
TGTGCCACCGCATCCCCTAATTTTAATGAAAAACTGTTTTTT
>TRBV7-2|TRBJ2-7|few|.
CASSTHWASSYEQYF
TGTGCCAGCAGCACCCACTGGGCGAGCTCCTACGAGCAGTACTTC
>TRBV5-1|TRBJ2-7|once|TRBD1
CASSFLDRGQLRPSTLYEQYF
TGCGCCAGCAGCTTCCTTGACAGGGGTCAGCTCAGGCCTAGTACCCTCTACGAGCAGTACTTC
>TRBV7-2|TRBJ2-4|.|.
CASSLDGIGGGIQYF
TGTGCCAGCAGCTTAGATGGGATAGGGGGGGGCATTCAGTACTTC
>TRBV20-1|TRBJ2-7|few|.
CSARDVLGGEQYF
TGCAGTGCTAGAGACGTATTGGGGGGCGAGCAGTACTTC
>TRBV7-2|TRBJ1-2|few|.
CASSLRSGYTF
TGTGCCAGCAGCTTAAGGTCCGGCTACACCTTC
>TRBV9|TRBJ1-4|few|.
CASSVGSTPNEKLFF
TGTGCCAGCAGCGTAGGTTCGACGCCGAATGAAAAACTGTTTTTT
>TRBV15|TRBJ2-7|few|.
CATSRGPGRQLGYEQYF
TGTGCCACCAGCAGAGGACCGGGACGGCAATTAGGGTACGAGCAGTACTTC
>TRBV28|TRBJ1-2|.|.
CASSLLEGRGYGYTF
TGTGCCAGCAGTTTACTGGAGGGGCGCGGGTATGGCTACACCTTC
>TRBV6-1|TRBJ2-7|.|TRBD2
CASRRLAEPSEQYF
TGTGCCAGCCGAAGACTAGCGGAGCCTTCGGAGCAGTACTTC
>TRBV10-3|TRBJ2-1|.|.
CAISEGVASTTVGSYNEQFF
TGTGCCATCAGTGAGGGTGTAGCGTCGACAACCGTTGGGTCCTACAATGAGCAGTTCTTC
>TRBV15|TRBJ1-1|.|.
CATSGRQANTEAFF
TGTGCCACCAGCGGCCGACAGGCAAACACTGAAGCTTTCTTT
>TRBV29-1|TRBJ1-5|few|.
CSVIVVPNQPQHF
TGCAGCGTTATAGTGGTTCCCAATCAGCCCCAGCATTTT
>TRBV27|TRBJ2-7|.|.
CASSPNIGEQYF
TGTGCCAGCAGTCCCAACATCGGCGAGCAGTACTTC
>TRBV7-8|TRBJ1-2|.|.
CASSLFRDGYGYTF
TGTGCCAGCAGCTTATTCAGGGACGGGTATGGCTACACCTTC
>TRBV3-1|TRBJ1-1|.|.
CASSQALSGTEAFF
TGTGCCAGCAGCCAAGCATTGTCGGGGACTGAAGCTTTCTTT
>TRBV5-1|TRBJ2-7|.|.
CASRKITGVEHEQYF
TGCGCCAGCAGGAAGATCACGGGGGTCGAGCACGAGCAGTACTTC
>TRBV28|TRBJ2-3|.|TRBD2
CASSLDREDYTDTQYF
TGTGCCAGCAGTTTAGACCGGGAGGACTACACAGATACGCAGTATTTT
>TRBV6-4|TRBJ2-1|.|.
CASSAEGYNEQFF
TGTGCCAGCAGCGCCGAAGGGTACAATGAGCAGTTCTTC
>TRBV29-1|TRBJ2-3|few|TRBD2
CSVEDRGGTSTFYTQYF
TGCAGCGTTGAAGATAGAGGTGGGACTAGTACGTTTTATACGCAGTATTTT
>TRBV20-1|TRBJ2-7|few|.
CSATDGRIYEQYF
TGCAGTGCTACGGACGGACGGATCTACGAGCAGTACTTC
>TRBV2|TRBJ2-7|.|TRBD2
CASSVSPGLAGGGEQYF
TGTGCCAGCAGTGTTAGTCCGGGACTAGCGGGAGGAGGGGAGCAGTACTTC
>TRBV13|TRBJ1-2|.|.
CASSLGPGGGNYGYTF
TGTGCCAGCAGCTTAGGCCCGGGAGGGGGTAACTATGGCTACACCTTC
>TRBV7-2|TRBJ2-1|once|.
CASSRNSGGEQFF
TGTGCCAGCAGCCGCAACTCGGGCGGGGAGCAGTTCTTC
>TRBV5-1|TRBJ2-5|few|.
CASSEDWASEQYF
TGCGCCAGCTCGGAAGATTGGGCTAGTGAGCAGTACTTC